The clone carrying this T cell receptor beta chain has just a few counts. This sample is drawn from a study of blood T cell repertoires in COVID-19. Overall study context: Whether acute or convalescent, the COVID-19 samples came from the United States, Italy and Spain. T cells, B-cell-depleted T cells, or PBMCs provided the cDNA or gDNA that served as material.

The CDR3 extends over 14 amino acids. Germline V gene sequence: CDR1 LNHDA, CDR2 SQIVND (reference sequence). The junction had 1 base not matched to a gene; V was cut back by 8 bases and J by 0 bases. As originally analysed: Amplification with reference gene primers provided the estimates of nucleated cell counts. Assay used: immunoSEQ multiplex PCR; TCRdb lists only in-frame clones, some missing. The V and J calls and clone size come from that table; D and trimming were worked out from the DNA. The table shows about 110,000 clones, with approximately 84% occurring only once. This receptor was taken from a woman aged 60-70 years with acute or convalescent COVID-19. This chain joins TRBV19 and TRBJ1-5; TRBD1 agrees at 10 bases. Sample: peripheral blood. DNA of the CDR3: TGTGCCAGTCGGGACAGGGGTAGCAATCAGCCCCAGCATTTT. It translates to CASRDRGSNQPQHF.